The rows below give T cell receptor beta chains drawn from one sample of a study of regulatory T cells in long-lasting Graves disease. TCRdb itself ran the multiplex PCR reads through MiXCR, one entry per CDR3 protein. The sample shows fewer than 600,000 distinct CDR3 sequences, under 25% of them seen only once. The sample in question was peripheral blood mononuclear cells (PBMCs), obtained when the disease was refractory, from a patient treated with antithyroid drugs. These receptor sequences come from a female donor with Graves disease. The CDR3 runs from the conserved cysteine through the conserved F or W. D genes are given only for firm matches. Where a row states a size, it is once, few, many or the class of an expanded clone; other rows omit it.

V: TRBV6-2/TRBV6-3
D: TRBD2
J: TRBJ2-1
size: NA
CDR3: CASKRGGRNEQFF
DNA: TGTGCCAGCAAGCGGGGGGGCCGAAATGAGCAGTTCTTC

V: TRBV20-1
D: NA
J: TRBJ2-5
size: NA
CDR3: CSAPGVIVETQYF
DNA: TGCAGTGCTCCCGGGGTCATCGTGGAGACCCAGTACTTC

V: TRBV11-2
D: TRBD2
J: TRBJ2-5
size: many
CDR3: CASRPLSGRQETQYF
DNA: TGTGCCAGCAGACCCTTGTCCGGGAGGCAAGAGACCCAGTACTTC

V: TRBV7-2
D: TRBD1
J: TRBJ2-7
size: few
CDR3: CASSTDRSSYEQYF
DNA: TGTGCCAGCAGCACGGACAGGTCGTCCTACGAGCAGTACTTC

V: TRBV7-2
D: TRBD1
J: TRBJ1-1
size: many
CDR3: CASSPYGTGNTEAFF
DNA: TGTGCCAGCAGCCCGTACGGGACAGGGAACACTGAAGCTTTCTTT

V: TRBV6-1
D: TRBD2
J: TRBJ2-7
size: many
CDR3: CASSRPRGTSVDSYEQYF
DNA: TGTGCCAGCAGTCGACCCCGGGGGACTAGCGTCGACTCCTACGAGCAGTACTTC

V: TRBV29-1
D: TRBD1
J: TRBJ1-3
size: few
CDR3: CSPTGDREGSASGNTIYF
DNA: TGCAGCCCCACGGGGGACAGAGAGGGCAGCGCCTCTGGAAACACCATATATTTT

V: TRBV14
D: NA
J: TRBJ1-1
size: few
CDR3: CASSQGVAGRNTEAFF
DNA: TGTGCCAGCAGCCAAGGAGTCGCAGGGAGGAACACTGAAGCTTTCTTT

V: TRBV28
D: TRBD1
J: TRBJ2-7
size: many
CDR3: CASSLWGTVYEQYF
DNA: TGTGCCAGCAGTTTATGGGGGACAGTCTACGAGCAGTACTTC

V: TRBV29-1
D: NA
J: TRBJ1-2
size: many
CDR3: CSVEKSGYSGGYTF
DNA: TGCAGCGTTGAAAAGTCAGGGTATAGTGGTGGCTACACCTTC

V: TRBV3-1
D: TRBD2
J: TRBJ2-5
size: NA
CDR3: CASSQDLSGGARPTQYF
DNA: TGTGCCAGCAGCCAAGATCTGAGCGGGGGGGCCCGTCCGACCCAGTACTTC

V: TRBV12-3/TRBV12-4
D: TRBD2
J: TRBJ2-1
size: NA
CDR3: CASRGLAGGRDQFF
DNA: TGTGCCAGCAGGGGACTAGCGGGGGGGCGGGATCAGTTCTTC

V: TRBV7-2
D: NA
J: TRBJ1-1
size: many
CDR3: CASSTRQAPGTEAFF
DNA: TGTGCCAGCAGCACAAGACAGGCCCCCGGGACTGAAGCTTTCTTT

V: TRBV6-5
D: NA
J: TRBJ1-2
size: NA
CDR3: CASSSEGAVYGYTF
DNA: TGTGCCAGCAGTTCTGAGGGCGCTGTCTATGGCTACACCTTC

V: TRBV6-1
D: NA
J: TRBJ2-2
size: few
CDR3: CASSNPRTGELFF
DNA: TGTGCCAGCAGTAATCCACGGACCGGGGAGCTGTTTTTT

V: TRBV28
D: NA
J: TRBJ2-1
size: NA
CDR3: CASTRDLANNEQFF
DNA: TGTGCCAGCACTCGAGACCTGGCCAACAATGAGCAGTTCTTC

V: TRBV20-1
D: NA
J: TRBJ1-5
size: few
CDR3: CSARGGFGQPQHF
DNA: TGCAGTGCTCGCGGAGGGTTCGGTCAGCCCCAGCATTTT

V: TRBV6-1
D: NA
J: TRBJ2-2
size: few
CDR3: CATQAPETNTGELFF
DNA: TGTGCCACCCAGGCCCCAGAAACGAACACCGGGGAGCTGTTTTTT

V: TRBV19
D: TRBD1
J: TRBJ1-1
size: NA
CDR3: CASGRGPRTEAFF
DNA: TGTGCCAGTGGCAGGGGGCCCAGAACTGAAGCTTTCTTT

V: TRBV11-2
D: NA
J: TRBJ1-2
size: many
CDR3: CASSSGWAGDGYTF
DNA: TGTGCCAGCAGCTCCGGATGGGCGGGAGATGGCTACACCTTC

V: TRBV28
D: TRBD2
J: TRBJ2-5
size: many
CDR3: CASGVGGRYQETQYF
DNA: TGTGCCAGCGGGGTGGGCGGGAGGTACCAAGAGACCCAGTACTTC

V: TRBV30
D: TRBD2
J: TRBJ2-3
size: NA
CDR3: CAWSKRGGTDTQYF
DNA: TGTGCCTGGAGTAAGCGGGGGGGCACAGATACGCAGTATTTT

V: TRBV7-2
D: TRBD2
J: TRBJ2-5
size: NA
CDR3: CASTLNGGGETQYF
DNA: TGTGCCAGCACCCTGAATGGGGGGGGGGAGACCCAGTACTTC

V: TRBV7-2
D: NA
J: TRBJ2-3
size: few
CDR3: CASSQSPDTQYF
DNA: TGTGCCAGCAGCCAGTCCCCAGATACGCAGTATTTT

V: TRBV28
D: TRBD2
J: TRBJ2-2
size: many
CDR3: CASSLVGHPDQRGGGELFF
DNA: TGTGCCAGCAGTTTAGTCGGACACCCCGACCAGCGGGGCGGCGGGGAGCTGTTTTTT

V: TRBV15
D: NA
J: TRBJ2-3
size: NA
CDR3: CATSIDWLEQYF
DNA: TGTGCCACCAGCATTGACTGGCTGGAGCAGTATTTT

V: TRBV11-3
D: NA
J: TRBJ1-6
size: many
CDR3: CASSQTNSPLHF
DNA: TGTGCCAGCAGCCAGACAAATTCACCCCTCCACTTT

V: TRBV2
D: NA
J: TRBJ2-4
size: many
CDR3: CASSEMAGWGKNIQYF
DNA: TGTGCCAGCAGTGAAATGGCAGGGTGGGGCAAAAACATTCAGTACTTC

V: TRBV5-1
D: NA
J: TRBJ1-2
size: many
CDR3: CASSLASELVYGYTF
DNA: TGCGCCAGCAGCTTGGCAAGCGAGCTAGTCTATGGCTACACCTTC

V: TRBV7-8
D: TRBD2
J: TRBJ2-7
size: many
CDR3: CASIPSRTSGPYEQYF
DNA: TGTGCCAGCATCCCCTCCCGGACTAGCGGCCCTTACGAGCAGTACTTC

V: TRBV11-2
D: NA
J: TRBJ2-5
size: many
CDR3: CASSYRDGVQETQYF
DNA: TGTGCCAGCAGCTACCGGGACGGAGTTCAAGAGACCCAGTACTTC

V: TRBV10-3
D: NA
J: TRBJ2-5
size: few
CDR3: CAISDPEGQGETQYF
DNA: TGTGCCATCAGTGACCCCGAGGGCCAGGGGGAGACCCAGTACTTC

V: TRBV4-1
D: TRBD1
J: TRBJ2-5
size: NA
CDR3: CASSHPGTAQETQYF
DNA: TGCGCCAGCAGCCACCCCGGGACAGCACAAGAGACCCAGTACTTC

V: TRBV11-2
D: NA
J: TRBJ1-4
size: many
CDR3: CASSLGAGPPQVDEKLFF
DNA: TGTGCCAGCAGCTTAGGCGCTGGGCCGCCCCAAGTAGATGAAAAACTGTTTTTT

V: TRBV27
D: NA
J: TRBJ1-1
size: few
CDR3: CASRKDRGVNTEAFF
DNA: TGTGCCAGCAGAAAGGATCGGGGGGTGAACACTGAAGCTTTCTTT

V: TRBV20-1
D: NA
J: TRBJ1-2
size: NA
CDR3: CSAIDRSFNYGYTF
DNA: TGCAGTGCCATCGACAGGTCCTTCAACTATGGCTACACCTTC

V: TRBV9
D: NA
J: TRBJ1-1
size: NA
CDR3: CASSAQYKNTEAFF
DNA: TGTGCCAGCAGCGCCCAATACAAGAACACTGAAGCTTTCTTT

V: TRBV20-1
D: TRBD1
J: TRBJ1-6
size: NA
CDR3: CSARGWEGANSPLHF
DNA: TGCAGTGCTAGAGGTTGGGAGGGGGCGAATTCACCCCTCCACTTT

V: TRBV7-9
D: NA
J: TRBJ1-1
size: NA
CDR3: CASSLAQQVTEAFF
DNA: TGTGCCAGCAGCTTGGCACAGCAGGTCACTGAAGCTTTCTTT

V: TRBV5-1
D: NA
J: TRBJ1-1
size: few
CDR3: CASSLGDSTNTEAFF
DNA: TGCGCCAGCAGCCTTGGCGACAGTACAAACACTGAAGCTTTCTTT

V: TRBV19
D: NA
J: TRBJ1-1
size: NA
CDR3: CASSIGQSPTEAFF
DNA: TGTGCCAGTAGTATCGGCCAGAGTCCCACTGAAGCTTTCTTT

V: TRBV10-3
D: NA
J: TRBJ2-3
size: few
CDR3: CAIRDYTDTQYF
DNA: TGTGCCATCAGGGACTACACAGATACGCAGTATTTT